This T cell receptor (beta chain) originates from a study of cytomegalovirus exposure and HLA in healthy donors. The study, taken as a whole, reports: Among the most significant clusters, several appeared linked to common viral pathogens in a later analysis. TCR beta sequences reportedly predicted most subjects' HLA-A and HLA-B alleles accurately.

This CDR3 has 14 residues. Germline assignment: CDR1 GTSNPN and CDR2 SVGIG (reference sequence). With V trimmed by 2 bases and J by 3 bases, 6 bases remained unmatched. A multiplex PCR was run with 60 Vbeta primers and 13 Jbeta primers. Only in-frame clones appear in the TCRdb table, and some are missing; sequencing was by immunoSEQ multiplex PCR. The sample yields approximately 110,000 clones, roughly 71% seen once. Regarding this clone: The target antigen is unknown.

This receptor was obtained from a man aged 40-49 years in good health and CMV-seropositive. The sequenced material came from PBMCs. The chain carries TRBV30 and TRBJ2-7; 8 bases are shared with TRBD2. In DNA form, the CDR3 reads TGTGCCTGGAGTTCACTAGCGGACAACTACGAGCAGTACTTC. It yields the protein CAWSSLADNYEQYF.